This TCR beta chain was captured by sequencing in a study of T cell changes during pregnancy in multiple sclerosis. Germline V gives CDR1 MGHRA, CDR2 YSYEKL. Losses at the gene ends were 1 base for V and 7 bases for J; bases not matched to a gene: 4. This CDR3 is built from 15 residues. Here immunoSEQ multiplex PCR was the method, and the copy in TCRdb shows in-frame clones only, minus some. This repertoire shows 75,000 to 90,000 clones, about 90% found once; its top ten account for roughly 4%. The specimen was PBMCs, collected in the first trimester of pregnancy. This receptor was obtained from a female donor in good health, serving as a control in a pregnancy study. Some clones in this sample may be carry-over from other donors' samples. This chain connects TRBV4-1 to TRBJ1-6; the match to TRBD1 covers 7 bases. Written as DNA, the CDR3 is TGCGCCAGCAGCCAAGGGCAAGGGGGCAATTCACCCCTCCACTTT. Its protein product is CASSQGQGGNSPLHF.